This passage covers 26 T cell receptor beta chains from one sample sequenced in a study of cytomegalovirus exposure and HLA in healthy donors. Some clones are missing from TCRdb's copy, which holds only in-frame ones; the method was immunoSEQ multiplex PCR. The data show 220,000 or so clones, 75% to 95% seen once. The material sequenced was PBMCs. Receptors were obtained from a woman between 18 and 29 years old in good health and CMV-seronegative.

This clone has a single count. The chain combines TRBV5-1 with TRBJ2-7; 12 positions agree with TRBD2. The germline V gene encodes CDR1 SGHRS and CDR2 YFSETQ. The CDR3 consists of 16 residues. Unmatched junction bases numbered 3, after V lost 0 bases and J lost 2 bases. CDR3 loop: CASSLGLAGGPYEQYF. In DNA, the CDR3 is TGCGCCAGCAGCTTGGGGCTAGCGGGAGGGCCCTACGAGCAGTACTTC.

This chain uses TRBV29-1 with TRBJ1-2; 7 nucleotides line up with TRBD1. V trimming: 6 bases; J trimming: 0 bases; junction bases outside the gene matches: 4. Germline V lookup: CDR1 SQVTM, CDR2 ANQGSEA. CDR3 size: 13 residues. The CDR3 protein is CSVRQGPNYGYTF. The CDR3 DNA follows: TGCAGCGTCAGACAGGGCCCTAACTATGGCTACACCTTC.

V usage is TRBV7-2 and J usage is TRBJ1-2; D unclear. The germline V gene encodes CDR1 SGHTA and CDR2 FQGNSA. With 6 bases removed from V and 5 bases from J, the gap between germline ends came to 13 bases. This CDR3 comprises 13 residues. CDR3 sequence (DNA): TGTGCCAGCAGGGTTCCTATGCCTTATGGCTACACCTTC. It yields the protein CASRVPMPYGYTF.

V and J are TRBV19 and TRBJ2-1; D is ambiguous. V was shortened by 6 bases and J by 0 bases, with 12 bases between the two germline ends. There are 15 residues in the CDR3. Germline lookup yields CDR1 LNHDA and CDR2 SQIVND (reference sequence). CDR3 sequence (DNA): TGTGCCAGTAGCAAGCAGGTCGCCTCCTACAATGAGCAGTTCTTC. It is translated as CASSKQVASYNEQFF.

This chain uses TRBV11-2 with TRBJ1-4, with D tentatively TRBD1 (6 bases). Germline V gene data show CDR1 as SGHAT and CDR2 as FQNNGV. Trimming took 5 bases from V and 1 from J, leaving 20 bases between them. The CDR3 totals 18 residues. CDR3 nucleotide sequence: TGTGCCAGCAGCACCTGGGACACCGAGGGTGGAACTAATGAAAAACTGTTTTTT. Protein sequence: CASSTWDTEGGTNEKLFF.

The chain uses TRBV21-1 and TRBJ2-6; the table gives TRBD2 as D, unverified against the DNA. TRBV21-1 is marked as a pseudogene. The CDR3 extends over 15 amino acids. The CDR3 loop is CASSKVSSIANVLTF. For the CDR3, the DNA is TGTGCCAGCAGCAAAGTTAGTTCAATAGCCAACGTCCTGACTTTC.

The CDR3, as DNA: TGTGCCAGCAGCCTCGAAGGACATTACAATGAGCAGTTCTTC. This encodes CASSLEGHYNEQFF. The chain recombines TRBV6-1 with TRBJ2-1; maybe TRBD1 (5 bases). Germline CDR1 is MNHNS and CDR2 is SASEGT. CDR3 length equals 14 residues. Between the trimmed V and J ends, which lost 6 bases and 4 bases, there was a span of 13 bases.

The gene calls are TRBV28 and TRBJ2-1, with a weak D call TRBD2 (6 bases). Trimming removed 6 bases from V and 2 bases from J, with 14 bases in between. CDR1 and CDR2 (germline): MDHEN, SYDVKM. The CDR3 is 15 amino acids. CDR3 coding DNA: TGTGCCAGCAGGGCCCCTAGCGTGACCTACAATGAGCAGTTCTTC. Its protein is CASRAPSVTYNEQFF.

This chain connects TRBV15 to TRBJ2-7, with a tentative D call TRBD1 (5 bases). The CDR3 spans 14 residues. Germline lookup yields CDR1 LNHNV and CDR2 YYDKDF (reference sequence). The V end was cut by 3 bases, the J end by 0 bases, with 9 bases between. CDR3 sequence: CATSRTVSSYEQYF. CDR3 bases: TGTGCCACCAGCAGGACAGTTTCCTCCTACGAGCAGTACTTC.

CDR3 in amino acids: CASSPGRTGVGEAFF. CDR3 nucleotides: TGTGCCAGCAGCCCAGGCCGGACAGGGGTGGGTGAAGCTTTCTTT. V is TRBV7-8 and J is TRBJ1-1, with TRBD1 matching 9 bases. The CDR3 is 15 residues long. Per germline, CDR1 SGHVS and CDR2 FQNEAQ. Trimming took 5 bases from V and 7 from J; bases not matched to a gene: 11.

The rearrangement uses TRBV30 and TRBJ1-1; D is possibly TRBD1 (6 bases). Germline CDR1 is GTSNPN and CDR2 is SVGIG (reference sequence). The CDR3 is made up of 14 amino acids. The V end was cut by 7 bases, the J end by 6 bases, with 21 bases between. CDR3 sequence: CAFVLQGKVAEAFF. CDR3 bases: TGTGCCTTCGTTCTACAGGGTAAGGTGGCTGAAGCTTTCTTT. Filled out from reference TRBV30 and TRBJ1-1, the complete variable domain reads SQTIHQWPATLVQPVGSPLSLECTVEGTSNPNLYWYRQAAGRGLQLLFYSVGIGQISSEVPQNLSASRPQDRQFILSSKKLLLSDSGFYLCAFVLQGKVAEAFFGQGTRLTVV.

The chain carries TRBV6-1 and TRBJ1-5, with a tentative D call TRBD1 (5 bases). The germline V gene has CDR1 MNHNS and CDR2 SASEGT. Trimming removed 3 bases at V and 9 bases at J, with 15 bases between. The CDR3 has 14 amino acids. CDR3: CASSEGGWGPPQHF. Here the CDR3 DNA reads TGTGCCAGCAGTGAGGGGGGGTGGGGTCCGCCCCAGCATTTT.

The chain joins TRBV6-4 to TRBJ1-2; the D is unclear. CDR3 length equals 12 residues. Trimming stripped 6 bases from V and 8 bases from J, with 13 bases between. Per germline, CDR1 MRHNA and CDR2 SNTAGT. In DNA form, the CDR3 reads TGTGCCAGCAGAGGTGCCACGAGGGGCTACACCTTC. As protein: CASRGATRGYTF.

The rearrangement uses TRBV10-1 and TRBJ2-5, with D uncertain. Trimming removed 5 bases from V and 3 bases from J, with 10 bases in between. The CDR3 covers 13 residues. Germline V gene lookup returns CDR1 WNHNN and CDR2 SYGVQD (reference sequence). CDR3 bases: TGCGCCAGCAGTCCACTACCAGAAGAGACCCAGTACTTC. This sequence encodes CASSPLPEETQYF.

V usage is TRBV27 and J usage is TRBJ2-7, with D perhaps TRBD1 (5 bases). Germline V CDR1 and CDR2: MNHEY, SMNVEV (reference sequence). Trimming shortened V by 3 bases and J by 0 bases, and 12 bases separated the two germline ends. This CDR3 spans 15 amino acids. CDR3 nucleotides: TGTGCCAGCAGTTTCAGGGCGGAGAGCTCCTACGAGCAGTACTTC. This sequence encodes CASSFRAESSYEQYF.

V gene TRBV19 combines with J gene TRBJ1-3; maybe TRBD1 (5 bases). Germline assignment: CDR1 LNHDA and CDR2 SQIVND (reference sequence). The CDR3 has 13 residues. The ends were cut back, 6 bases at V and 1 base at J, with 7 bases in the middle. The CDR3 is CASRTDSGNTIYF. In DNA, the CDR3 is TGTGCCAGTAGGACAGATTCTGGAAACACCATATATTTT. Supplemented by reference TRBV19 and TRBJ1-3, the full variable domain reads DGGITQSPKYLFRKEGQNVTLSCEQNLNHDAMYWYRQDPGQGLRLIYYSQIVNDFQKGDIAEGYSVSREKKESFPLTVTSAQKNPTAFYLCASRTDSGNTIYFGEGSWLTVV.

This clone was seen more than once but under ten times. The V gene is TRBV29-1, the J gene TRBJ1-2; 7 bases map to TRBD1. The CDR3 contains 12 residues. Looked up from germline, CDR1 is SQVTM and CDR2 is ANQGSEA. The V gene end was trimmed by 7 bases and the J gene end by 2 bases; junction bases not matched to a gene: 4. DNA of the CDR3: TGCAGCGCCGGGACAGCGAACTATGGCTACACCTTC. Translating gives CSAGTANYGYTF.

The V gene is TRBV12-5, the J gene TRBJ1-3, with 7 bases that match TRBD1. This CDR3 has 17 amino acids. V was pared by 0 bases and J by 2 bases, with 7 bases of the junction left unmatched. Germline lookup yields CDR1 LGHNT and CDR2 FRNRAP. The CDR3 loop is CASGLVTIRGTGNTIYF. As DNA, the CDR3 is TGTGCTAGTGGTTTGGTAACGATCAGGGGGACTGGAAACACCATATATTTT.

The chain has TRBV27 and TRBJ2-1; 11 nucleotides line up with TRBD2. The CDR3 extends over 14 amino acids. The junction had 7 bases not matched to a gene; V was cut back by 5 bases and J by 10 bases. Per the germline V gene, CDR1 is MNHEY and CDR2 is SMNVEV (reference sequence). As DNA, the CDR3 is TGTGCCAGCAGTATTGTAGCGGGAGGGAACGAGCAGTTCTTC. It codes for CASSIVAGGNEQFF.

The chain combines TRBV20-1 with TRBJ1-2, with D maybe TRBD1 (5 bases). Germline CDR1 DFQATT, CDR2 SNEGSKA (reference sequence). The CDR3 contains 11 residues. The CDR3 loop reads CTPRAGNGYTF. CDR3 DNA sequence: TGCACCCCTCGGGCAGGGAATGGCTACACCTTC.

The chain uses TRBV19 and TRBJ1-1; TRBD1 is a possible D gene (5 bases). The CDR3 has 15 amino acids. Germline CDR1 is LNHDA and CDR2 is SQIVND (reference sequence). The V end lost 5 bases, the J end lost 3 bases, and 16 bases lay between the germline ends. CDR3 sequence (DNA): TGTGCCAGTAGTTTCCCCTCGCGGGGGTACACTGAAGCTTTCTTT. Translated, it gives CASSFPSRGYTEAFF.

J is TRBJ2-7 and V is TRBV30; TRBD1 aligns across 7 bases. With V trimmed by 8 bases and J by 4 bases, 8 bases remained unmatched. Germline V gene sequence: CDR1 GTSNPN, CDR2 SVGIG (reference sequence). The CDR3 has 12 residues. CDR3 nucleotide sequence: TGTGCCCGTCAGACAGGGCCGTACGAGCAGTACTTC. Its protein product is CARQTGPYEQYF.

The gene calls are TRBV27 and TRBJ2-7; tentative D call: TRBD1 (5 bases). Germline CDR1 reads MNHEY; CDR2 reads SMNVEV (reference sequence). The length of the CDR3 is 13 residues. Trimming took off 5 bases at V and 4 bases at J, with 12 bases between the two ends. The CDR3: CASSHGHSYEQYF. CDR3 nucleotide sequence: TGTGCCAGCAGTCACGGACACTCATACGAGCAGTACTTC.

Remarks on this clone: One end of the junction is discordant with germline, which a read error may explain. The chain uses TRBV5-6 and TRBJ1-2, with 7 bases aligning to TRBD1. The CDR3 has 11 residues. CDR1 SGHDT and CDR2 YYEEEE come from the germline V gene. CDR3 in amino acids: CASSIGQAPIF. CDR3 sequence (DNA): TGTGCCAGCAGCATCGGACAGGCACCTATCTTC.

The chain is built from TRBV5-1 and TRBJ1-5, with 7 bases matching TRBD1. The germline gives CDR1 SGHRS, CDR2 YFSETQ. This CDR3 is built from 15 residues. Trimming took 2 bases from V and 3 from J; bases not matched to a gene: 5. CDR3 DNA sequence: TGCGCCAGCAGCTTTACAGGGGACGCCAATCAGCCCCAGCATTTT. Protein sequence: CASSFTGDANQPQHF.

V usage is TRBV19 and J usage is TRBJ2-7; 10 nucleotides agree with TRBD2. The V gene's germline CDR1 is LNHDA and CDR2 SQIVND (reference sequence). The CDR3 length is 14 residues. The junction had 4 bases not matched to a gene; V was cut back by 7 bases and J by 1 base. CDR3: CASTGTSESYEQYF. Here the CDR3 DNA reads TGTGCCAGTACTGGGACTAGCGAATCCTACGAGCAGTACTTC. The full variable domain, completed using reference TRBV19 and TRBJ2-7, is DGGITQSPKYLFRKEGQNVTLSCEQNLNHDAMYWYRQDPGQGLRLIYYSQIVNDFQKGDIAEGYSVSREKKESFPLTVTSAQKNPTAFYLCASTGTSESYEQYFGPGTRLTVT.